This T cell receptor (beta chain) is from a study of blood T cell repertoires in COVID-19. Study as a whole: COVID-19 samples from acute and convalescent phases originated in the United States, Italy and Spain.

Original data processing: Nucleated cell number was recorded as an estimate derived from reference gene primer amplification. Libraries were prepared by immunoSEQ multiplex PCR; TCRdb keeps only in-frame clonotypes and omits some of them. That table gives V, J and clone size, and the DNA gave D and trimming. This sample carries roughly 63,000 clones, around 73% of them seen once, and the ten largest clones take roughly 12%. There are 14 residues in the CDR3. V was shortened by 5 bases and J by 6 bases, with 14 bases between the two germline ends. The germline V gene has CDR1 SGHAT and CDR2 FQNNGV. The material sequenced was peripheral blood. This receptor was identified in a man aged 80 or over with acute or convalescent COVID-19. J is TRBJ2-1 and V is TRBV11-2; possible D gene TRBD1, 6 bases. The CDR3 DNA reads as TGTGCCAGCAGCAGAAACAGGGTCGGCAATGAGCAGTTCTTC. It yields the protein CASSRNRVGNEQFF.